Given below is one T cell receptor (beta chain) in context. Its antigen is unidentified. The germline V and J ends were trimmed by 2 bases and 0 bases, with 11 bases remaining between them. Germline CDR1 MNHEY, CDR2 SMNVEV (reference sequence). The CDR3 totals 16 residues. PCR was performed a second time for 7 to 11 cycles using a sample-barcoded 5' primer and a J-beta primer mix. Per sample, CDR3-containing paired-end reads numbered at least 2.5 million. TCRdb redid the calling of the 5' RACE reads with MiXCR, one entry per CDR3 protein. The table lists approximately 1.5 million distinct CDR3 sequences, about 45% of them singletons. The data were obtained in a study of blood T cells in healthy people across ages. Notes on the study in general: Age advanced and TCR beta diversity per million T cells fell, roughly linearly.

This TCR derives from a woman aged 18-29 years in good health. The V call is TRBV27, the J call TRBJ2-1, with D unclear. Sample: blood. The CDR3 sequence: CASSLGLPSSYNEQFF. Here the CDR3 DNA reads TGTGCCAGCAGTTTAGGCCTCCCGAGCTCCTACAATGAGCAGTTCTTC.